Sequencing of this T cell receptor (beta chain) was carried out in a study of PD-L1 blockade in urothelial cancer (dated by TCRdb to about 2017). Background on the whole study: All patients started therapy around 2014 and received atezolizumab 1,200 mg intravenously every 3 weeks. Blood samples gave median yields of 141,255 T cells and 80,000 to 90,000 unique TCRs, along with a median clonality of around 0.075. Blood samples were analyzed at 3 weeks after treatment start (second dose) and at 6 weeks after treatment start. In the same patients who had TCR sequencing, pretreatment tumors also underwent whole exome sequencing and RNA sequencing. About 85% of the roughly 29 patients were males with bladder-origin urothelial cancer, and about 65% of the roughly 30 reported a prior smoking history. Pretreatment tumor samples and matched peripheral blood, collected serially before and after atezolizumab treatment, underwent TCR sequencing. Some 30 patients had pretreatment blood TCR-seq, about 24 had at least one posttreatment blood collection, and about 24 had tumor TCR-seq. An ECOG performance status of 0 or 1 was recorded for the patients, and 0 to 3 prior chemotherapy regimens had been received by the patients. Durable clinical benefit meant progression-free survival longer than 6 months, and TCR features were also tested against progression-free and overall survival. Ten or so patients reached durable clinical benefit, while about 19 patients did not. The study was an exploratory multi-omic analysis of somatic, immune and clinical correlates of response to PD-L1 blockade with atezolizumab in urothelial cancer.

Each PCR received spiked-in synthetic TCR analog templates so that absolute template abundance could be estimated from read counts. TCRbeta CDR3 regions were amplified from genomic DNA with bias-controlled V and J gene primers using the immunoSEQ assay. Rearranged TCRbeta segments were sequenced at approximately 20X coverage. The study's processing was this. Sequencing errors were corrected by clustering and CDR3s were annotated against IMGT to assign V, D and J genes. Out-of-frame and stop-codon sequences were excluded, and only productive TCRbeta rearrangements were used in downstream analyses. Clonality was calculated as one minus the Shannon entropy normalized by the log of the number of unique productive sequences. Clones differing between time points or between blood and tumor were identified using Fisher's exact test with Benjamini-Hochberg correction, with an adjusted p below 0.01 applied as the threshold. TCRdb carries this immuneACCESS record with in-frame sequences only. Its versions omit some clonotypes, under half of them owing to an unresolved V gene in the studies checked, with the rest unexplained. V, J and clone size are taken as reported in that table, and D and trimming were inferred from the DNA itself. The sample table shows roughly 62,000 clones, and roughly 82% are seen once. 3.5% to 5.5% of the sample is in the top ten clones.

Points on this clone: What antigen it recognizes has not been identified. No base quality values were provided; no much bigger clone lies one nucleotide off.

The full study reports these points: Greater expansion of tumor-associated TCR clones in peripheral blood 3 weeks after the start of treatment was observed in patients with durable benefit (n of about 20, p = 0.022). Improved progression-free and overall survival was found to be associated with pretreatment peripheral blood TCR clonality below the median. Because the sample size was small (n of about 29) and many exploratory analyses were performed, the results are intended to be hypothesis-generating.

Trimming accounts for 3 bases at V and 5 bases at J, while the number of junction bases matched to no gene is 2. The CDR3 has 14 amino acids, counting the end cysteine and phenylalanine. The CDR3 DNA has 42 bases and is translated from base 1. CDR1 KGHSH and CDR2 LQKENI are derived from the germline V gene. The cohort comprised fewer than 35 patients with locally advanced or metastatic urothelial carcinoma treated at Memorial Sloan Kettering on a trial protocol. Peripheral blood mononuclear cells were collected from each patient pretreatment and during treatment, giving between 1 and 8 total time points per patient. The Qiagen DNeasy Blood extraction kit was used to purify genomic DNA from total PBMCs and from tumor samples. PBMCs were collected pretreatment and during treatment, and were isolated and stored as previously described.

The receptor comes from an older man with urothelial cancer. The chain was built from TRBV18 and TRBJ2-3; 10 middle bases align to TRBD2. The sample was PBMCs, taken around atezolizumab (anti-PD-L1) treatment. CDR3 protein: CASSPIAGGDTQYF. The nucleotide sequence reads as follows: TGTGCCAGCTCACCTATAGCGGGAGGAGATACGCAGTATTTT.